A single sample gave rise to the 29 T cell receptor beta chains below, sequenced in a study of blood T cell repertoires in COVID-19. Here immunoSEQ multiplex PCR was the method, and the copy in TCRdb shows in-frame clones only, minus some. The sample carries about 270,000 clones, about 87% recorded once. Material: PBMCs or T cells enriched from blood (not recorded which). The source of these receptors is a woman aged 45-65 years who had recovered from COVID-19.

In DNA form, the CDR3 reads TGTGCCACCTCGGGACTAGCGGGACCCCAGGCGGAGACCCAGTACTTC. Amino acid sequence: CATSGLAGPQAETQYF. The chain links TRBV5-5 to TRBJ2-5; 13 bases line up with TRBD2. This CDR3 comprises 16 residues. V lost 9 bases, J lost 5 bases, and 13 bases stayed unmatched. Germline values: CDR1 SGHKS, CDR2 YYEKEE (reference sequence).

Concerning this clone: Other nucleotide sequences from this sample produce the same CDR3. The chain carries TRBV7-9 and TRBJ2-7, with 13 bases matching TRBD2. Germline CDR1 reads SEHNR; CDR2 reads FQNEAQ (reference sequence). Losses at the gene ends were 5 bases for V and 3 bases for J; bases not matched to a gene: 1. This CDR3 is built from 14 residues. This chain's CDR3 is CASSRTSGSYEQYF. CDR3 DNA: TGTGCCAGCAGCCGGACTAGCGGGAGCTACGAGCAGTACTTC.

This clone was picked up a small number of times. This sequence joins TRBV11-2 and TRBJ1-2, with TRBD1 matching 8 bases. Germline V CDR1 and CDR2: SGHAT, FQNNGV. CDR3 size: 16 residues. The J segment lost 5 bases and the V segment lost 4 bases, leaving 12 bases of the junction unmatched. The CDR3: CASSSRARGRGYGYTF. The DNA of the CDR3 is TGTGCCAGCAGCTCTAGGGCCAGGGGGCGAGGTTATGGCTACACCTTC.

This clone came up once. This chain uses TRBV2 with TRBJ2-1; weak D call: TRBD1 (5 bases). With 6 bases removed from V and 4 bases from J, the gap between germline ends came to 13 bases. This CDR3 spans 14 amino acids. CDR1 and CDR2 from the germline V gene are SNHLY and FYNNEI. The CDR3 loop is CASRLDTQYNEQFF. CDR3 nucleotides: TGTGCCAGCAGATTGGACACCCAATACAATGAGCAGTTCTTC.

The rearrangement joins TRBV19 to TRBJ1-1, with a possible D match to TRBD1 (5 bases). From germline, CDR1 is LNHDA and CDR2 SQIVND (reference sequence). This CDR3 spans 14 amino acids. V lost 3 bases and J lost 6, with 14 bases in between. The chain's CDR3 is CASSIGVRVAEAFF. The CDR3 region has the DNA TGTGCCAGTAGTATTGGGGTCAGGGTGGCTGAAGCTTTCTTT. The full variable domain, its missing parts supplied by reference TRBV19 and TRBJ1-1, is DGGITQSPKYLFRKEGQNVTLSCEQNLNHDAMYWYRQDPGQGLRLIYYSQIVNDFQKGDIAEGYSVSREKKESFPLTVTSAQKNPTAFYLCASSIGVRVAEAFFGQGTRLTVV.

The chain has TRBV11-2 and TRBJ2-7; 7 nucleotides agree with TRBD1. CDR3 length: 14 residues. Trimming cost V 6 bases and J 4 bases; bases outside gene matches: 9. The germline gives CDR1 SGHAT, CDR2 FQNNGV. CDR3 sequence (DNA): TGTGCCAGCAGGGGGACAGAGGTCTTGTACGAGCAGTACTTC. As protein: CASRGTEVLYEQYF.

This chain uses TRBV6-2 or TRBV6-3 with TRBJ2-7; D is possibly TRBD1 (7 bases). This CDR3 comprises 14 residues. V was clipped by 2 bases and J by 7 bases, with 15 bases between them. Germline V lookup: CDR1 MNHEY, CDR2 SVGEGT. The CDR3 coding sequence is TGTGCCAGCAGTTACCCGACAGGGCGGGATGAGCAGTACTTC. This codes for CASSYPTGRDEQYF.

For the CDR3, the DNA is TGCGCCAGCAGCTTGGGGACAGGGGATTCACCCCTCCACTTT. Translation: CASSLGTGDSPLHF. This sequence joins TRBV5-1 and TRBJ1-6, with 9 bases lining up with TRBD1. Germline V gene sequence: CDR1 SGHRS, CDR2 YFSETQ. V dropped 0 bases and J dropped 8; count of bases not matched to a gene: 0. The CDR3 has 14 amino acids. Combining the CDR3 with reference TRBV5-1 and TRBJ1-6 gives the whole variable domain KAGVTQTPRYLIKTRGQQVTLSCSPISGHRSVSWYQQTPGQGLQFLFEYFSETQRNKGNFPGRFSGRQFSNSRSEMNVSTLELGDSALYLCASSLGTGDSPLHFGNGTRLTVT.

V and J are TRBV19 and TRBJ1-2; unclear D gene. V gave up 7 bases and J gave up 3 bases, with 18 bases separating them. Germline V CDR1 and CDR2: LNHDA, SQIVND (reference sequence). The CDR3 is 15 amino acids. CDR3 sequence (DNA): TGTGCCAGTAATTCCCCGACACCGCTGGACTATGGCTACACCTTC. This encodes CASNSPTPLDYGYTF.

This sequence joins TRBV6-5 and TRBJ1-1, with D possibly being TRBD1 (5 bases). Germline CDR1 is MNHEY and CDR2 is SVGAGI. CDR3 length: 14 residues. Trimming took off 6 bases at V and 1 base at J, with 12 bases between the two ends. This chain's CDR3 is CASRPRDRNTEAFF. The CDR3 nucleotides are TGTGCCAGCAGACCGAGAGACAGGAACACTGAAGCTTTCTTT.

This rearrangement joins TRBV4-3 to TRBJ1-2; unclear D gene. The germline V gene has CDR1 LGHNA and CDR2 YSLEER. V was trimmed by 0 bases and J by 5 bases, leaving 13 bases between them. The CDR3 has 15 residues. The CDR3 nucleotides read TGCGCCAGCAGCCAAGATCCGCGGCCAATTTATGGCTACACCTTC. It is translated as CASSQDPRPIYGYTF.

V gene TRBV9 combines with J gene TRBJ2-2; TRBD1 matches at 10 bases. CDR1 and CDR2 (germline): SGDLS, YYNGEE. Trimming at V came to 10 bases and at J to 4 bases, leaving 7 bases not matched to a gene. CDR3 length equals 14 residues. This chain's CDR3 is CASTRTGGTGELFF. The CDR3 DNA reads TGTGCCTCTACTCGGACAGGGGGCACCGGGGAGCTGTTTTTT.

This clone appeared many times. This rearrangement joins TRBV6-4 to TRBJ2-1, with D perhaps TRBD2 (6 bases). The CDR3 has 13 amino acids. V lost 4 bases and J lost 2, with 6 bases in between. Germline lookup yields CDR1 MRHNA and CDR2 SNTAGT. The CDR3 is CASSAGAYNEQFF. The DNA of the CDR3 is TGTGCCAGCAGTGCGGGAGCCTACAATGAGCAGTTCTTC.

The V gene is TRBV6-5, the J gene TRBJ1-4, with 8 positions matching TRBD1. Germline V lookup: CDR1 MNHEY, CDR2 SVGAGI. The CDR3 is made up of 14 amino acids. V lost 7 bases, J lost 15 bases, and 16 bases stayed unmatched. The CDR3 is CASTQGGQGYPVFF. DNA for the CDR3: TGTGCCAGCACCCAGGGAGGACAGGGTTATCCGGTGTTTTTT.

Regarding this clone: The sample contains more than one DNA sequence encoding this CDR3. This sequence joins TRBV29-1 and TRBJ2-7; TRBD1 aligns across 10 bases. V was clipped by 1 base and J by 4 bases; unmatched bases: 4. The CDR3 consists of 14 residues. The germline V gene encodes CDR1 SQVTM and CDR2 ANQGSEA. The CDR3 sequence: CSVEVGQGRYEQYF. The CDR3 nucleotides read TGCAGCGTTGAAGTGGGACAGGGGAGATACGAGCAGTACTTC.

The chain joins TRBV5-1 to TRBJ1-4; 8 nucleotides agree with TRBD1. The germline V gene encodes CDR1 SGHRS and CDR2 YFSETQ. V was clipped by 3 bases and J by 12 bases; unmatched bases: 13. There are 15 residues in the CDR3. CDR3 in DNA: TGCGCCAGCAGCTCCGTGCTAGGACAGGGCGAAGAACTGTTTTTT. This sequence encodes CASSSVLGQGEELFF. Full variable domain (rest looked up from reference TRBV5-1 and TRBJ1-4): KAGVTQTPRYLIKTRGQQVTLSCSPISGHRSVSWYQQTPGQGLQFLFEYFSETQRNKGNFPGRFSGRQFSNSRSEMNVSTLELGDSALYLCASSSVLGQGEELFFGSGTQLSVL.

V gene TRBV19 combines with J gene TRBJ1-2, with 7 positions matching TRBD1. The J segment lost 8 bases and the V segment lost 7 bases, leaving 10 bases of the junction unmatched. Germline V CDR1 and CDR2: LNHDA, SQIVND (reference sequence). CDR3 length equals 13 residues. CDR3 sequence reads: CASTVDRSGGYTF. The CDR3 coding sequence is TGTGCCAGTACCGTGGACAGGTCGGGAGGCTACACCTTC.

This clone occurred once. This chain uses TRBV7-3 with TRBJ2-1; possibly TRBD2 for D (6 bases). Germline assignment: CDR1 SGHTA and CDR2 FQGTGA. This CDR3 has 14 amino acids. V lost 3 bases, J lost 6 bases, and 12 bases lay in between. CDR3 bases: TGTGCCAGCAGCTTTTTCCCGGGAGTCAATGAGCAGTTCTTC. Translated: CASSFFPGVNEQFF.

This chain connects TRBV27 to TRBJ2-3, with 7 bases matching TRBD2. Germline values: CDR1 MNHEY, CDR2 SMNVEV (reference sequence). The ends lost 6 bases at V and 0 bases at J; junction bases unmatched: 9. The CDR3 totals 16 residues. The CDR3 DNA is TGTGCCAGCAGGGGGGGGTGGGGAACTAGCACAGATACGCAGTATTTT. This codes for CASRGGWGTSTDTQYF.

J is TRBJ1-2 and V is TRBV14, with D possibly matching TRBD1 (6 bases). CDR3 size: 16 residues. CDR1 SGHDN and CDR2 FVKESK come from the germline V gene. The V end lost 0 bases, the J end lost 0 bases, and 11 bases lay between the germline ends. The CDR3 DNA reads TGTGCCAGCAGCCAAGATTGGGGGCGATCTAACTATGGCTACACCTTC. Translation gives CASSQDWGRSNYGYTF.

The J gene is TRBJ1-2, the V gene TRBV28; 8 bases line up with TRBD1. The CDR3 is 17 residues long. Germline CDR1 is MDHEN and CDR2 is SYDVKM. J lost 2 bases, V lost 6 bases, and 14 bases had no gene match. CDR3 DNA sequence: TGTGCCAGCAGGTTACGGGGCAGGGGGCGCTTCAACTATGGCTACACCTTC. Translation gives CASRLRGRGRFNYGYTF.

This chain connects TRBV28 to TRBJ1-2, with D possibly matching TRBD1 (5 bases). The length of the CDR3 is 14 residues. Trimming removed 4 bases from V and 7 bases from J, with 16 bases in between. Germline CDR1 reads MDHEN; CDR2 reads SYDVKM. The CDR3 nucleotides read TGTGCCAGCAGTTGGCGGGGACCACGGGGTGGCTACACCTTC. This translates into CASSWRGPRGGYTF.

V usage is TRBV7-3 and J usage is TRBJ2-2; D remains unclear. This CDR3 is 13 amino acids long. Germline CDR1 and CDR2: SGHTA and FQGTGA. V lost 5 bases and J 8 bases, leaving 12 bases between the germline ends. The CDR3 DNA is TGTGCCAGCAGCAACAGTCCTTTGGGGGAGCTGTTTTTT. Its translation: CASSNSPLGELFF.

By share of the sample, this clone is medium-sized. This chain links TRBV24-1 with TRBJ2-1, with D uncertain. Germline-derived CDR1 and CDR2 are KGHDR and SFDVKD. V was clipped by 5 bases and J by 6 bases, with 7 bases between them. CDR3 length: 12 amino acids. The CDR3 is CATSGFGNEQFF. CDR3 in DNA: TGTGCCACCAGTGGTTTCGGCAATGAGCAGTTCTTC.

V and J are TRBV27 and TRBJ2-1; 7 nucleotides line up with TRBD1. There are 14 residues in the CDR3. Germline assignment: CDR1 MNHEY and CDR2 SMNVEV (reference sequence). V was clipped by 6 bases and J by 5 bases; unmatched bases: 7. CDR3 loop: CASRAPGQNNEQFF. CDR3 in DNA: TGTGCCAGCAGAGCTCCGGGACAGAACAATGAGCAGTTCTTC.

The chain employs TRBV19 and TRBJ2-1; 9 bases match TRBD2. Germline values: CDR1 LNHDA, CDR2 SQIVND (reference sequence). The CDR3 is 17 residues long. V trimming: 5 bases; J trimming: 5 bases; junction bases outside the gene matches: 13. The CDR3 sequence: CASSPVLLAGAHNEQFF. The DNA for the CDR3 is TGTGCCAGTAGTCCGGTATTGTTAGCGGGAGCCCACAATGAGCAGTTCTTC.

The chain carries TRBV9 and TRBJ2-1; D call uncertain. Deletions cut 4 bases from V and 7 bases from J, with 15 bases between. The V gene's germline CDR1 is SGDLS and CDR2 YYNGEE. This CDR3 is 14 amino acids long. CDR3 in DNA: TGTGCCAGCAGCTCCCGCGAAGTTTTGAATGAGCAGTTCTTC. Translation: CASSSREVLNEQFF.

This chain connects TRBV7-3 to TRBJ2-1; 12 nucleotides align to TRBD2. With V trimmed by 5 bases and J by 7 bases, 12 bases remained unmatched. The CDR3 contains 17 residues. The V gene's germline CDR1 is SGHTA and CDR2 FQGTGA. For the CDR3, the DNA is TGTGCCAGCAGCATCAGCCCACTAGCGGGAGGTTTTAATGAGCAGTTCTTC. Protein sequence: CASSISPLAGGFNEQFF.

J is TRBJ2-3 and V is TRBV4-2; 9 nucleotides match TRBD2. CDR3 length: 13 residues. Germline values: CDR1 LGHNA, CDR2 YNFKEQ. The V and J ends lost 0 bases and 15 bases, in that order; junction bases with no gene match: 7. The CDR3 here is CASSQDLLAGLYF. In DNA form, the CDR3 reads TGTGCCAGCAGCCAAGATCTCCTAGCGGGACTCTATTTT.